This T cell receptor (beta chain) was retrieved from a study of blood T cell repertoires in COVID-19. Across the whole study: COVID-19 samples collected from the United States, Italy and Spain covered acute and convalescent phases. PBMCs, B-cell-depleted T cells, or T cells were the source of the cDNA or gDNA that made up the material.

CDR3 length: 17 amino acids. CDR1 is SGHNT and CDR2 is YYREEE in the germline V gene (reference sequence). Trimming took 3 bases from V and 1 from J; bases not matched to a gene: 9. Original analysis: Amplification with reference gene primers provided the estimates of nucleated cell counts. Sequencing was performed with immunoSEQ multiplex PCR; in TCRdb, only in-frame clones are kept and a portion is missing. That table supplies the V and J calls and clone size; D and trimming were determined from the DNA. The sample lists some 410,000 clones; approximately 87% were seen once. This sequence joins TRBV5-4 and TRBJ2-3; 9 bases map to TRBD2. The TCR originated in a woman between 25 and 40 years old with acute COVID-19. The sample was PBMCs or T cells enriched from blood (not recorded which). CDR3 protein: CASSSGVQRGGTDTQYF. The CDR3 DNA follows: TGTGCCAGCAGCTCCGGAGTCCAGCGGGGGGGCACAGATACGCAGTATTTT.